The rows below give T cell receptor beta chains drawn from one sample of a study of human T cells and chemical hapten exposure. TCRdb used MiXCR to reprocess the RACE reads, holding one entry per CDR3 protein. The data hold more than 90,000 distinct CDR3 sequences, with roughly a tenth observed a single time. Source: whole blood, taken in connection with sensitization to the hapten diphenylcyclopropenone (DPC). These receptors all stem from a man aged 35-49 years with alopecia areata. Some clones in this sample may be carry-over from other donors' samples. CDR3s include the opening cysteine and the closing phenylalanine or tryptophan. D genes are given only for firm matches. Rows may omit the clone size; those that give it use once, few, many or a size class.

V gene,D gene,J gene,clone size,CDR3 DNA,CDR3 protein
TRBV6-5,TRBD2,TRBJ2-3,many,TGTGCCAGCAGCCTAGCGGGAGCGGCAGATACGCAGTATTTT,CASSLAGAADTQYF
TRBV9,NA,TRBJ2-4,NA,TGTGCCAGCAGCGTAGGGGGATCCAAAAACATTCAGTACTTC,CASSVGGSKNIQYF
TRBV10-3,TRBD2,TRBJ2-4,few,TGTGCCATCAGTGAGAATGAGGGAGGGCAAAACATTCAGTACTTC,CAISENEGGQNIQYF
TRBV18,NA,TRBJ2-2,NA,TGTGCCAGCTCACCTGTGTCCGGGAGCGGCACCGGGGAGCTGTTTTTT,CASSPVSGSGTGELFF
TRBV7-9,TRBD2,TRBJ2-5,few,TGTGCCAGCAGCTTAACCTCCGGGACTAGCGGGAGAGAGACCCAGTACTTC,CASSLTSGTSGRETQYF
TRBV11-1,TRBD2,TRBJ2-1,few,TGTGCCAGCAGCCCCACAGGCCTAGCGGGTCACAATGAGCAGTTCTTC,CASSPTGLAGHNEQFF
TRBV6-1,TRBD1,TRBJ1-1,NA,TGTGCCAGCAGTCTACGGACAGGCAAGGGTTTCACTGAAGCTTTCTTT,CASSLRTGKGFTEAFF
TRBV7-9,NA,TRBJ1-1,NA,TGTGCCAGCAGCTTAGGGGGACCCGCTGAAGCTTTCTTT,CASSLGGPAEAFF
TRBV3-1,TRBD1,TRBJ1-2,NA,TGTGCCAGCAGACCGGGACAGGAGGCCTATGGCTACACCTTC,CASRPGQEAYGYTF
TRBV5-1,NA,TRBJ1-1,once,TGCGCCAGCAGCCTTACCCAGGGGAGCACTGAAGCTTTCTTT,CASSLTQGSTEAFF
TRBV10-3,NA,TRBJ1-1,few,TGTGCCATCAGTGAGTGGGGATCTGAAGCTTTCTTT,CAISEWGSEAFF
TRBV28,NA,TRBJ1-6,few,TGTGCCAGCAAAAGTCCTATAACAGGAGGATATAATTCACCCCTCCACTTT,CASKSPITGGYNSPLHF
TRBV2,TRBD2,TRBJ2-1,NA,TGTGCCAGCAGAGGCGGGACTAGCGTCAATGAGCAGTTCTTC,CASRGGTSVNEQFF
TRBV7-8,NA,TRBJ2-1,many,TGTGCCAGCAGCTTAGTCCAGGGGCACAATGAGCAGTTCTTC,CASSLVQGHNEQFF
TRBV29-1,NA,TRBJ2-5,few,TGCAGCGTTGAATTTCGGGACTTTCAAGAGACCCAGTACTTC,CSVEFRDFQETQYF
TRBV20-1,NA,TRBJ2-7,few,TGCAGTGCTAGAGGGCCAGGAGGCGAGCAGTACTTC,CSARGPGGEQYF
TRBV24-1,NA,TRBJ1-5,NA,TGTGCCACCAGTGATGTGACAGTACCCAATCAGCCCCAGCATTTT,CATSDVTVPNQPQHF
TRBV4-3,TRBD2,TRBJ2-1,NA,TGCGCCAGCAGTAGTACTAGCGGGAAAAATGAGCAGTTCTTC,CASSSTSGKNEQFF
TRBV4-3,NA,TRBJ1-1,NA,TGCGCCAGCAGCCAAATACAGGGACTTGGGACTGAAGCTTTCTTT,CASSQIQGLGTEAFF
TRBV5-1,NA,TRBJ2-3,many,TGCGCCAGCAGCTTGGTACTGGCAAGCACAGATACGCAGTATTTT,CASSLVLASTDTQYF
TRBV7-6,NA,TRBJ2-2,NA,TGTGCCAGCAGCGCGCGACAGGGCCTCGCGGGGACCGGGGAGCTGTTTTTT,CASSARQGLAGTGELFF
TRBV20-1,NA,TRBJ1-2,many,TGCAGTGCTCCCGAGCCCACGAAATCCTATGGCTACACCTTC,CSAPEPTKSYGYTF
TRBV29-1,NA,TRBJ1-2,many,TGCAGCGTTGTTAGGGGCGCTGGCTACACCTTC,CSVVRGAGYTF
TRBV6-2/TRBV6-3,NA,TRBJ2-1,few,TGTGCCAGCAGTTACAATGCTGAGCAGTTCTTC,CASSYNAEQFF
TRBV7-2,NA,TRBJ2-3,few,TGTGCCAGCAGCCCCCATAAAGATACGCAGTATTTT,CASSPHKDTQYF
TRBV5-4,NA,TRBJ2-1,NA,TGTGCCAGCAGCTTGGACCCCAGGGGCAAGGACAATGAGCAGTTCTTC,CASSLDPRGKDNEQFF
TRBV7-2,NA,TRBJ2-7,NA,TGTGCCAGCAGCTTGGACGGAGCTATCTACGAGCAGTACTTC,CASSLDGAIYEQYF
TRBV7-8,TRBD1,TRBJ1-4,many,TGTGCCAGCAACAAGGGACAGGGGGACGAAAAACTGTTTTTT,CASNKGQGDEKLFF
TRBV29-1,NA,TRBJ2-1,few,TGCAGCGTCAGGGAATTACTCTCCTACAATGAGCAGTTCTTC,CSVRELLSYNEQFF
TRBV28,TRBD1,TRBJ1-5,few,TGTGCCAGCACCCTACCGGGACAGCTTATGGGCAATCAGCCCCAGCATTTT,CASTLPGQLMGNQPQHF
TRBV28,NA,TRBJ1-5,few,TGTGCCAGCACCAAAAGGGGTTATCAGCCCCAGCATTTT,CASTKRGYQPQHF
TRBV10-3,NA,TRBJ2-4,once,TGTGCCATCAGTGATTCAAGGGGCCAAGACATTCAGTACTTC,CAISDSRGQDIQYF
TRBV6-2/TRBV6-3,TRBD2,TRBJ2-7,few,TGTGCCAGCAGTTACTCGGGGCTCCTAGCGGTTAAACCCTACGAGCAGTACTTC,CASSYSGLLAVKPYEQYF
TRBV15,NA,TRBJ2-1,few,TGTGCCACCAGCATAGAGGTACAGCCTAACAATGAGCAGTTCTTC,CATSIEVQPNNEQFF
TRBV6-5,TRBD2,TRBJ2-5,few,TGTGCCAGCAGATCCCTAGCGGACCAAGAGACCCAGTACTTC,CASRSLADQETQYF
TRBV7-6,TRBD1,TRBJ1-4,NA,TGTGCCAGCAGCTCAGAACAGGGGACTAATGAAAAACTGTTTTTT,CASSSEQGTNEKLFF
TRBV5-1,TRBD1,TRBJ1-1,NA,TGCGCCAGCACAGGGGGCCTCGTCGGGACTGAAGCTTTCTTT,CASTGGLVGTEAFF
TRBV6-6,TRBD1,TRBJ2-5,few,TGTGCCAGCAGGGTCGGGACAGGGAAAGGGACCCAGTACTTC,CASRVGTGKGTQYF
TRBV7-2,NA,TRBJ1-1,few,TGTGCCAGCAGCCTAGGTTGGGAAGCTTTCTTT,CASSLGWEAFF
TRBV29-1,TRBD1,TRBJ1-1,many,TGCAGCGTCGTCACCGGGACAGATGAAGCTTTCTTT,CSVVTGTDEAFF
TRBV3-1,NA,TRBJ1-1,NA,TGTGCCAGCAGCCAAGTAACAGGGACTACTGAAGCTTTCTTT,CASSQVTGTTEAFF
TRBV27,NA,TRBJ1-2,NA,TGTGCCAGCAGTCGACAGGACAACTATGGCTACACCTTC,CASSRQDNYGYTF
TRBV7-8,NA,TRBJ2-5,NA,TGTGCCAGCAGCTTAACACACCTTCCAGGGTTTGGTCAGACCCAGTACTTC,CASSLTHLPGFGQTQYF
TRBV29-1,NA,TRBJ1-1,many,TGCAGCGTTGATGGCAGAGGGGCTGAAGCTTTCTTT,CSVDGRGAEAFF
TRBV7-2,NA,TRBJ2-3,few,TGTGCCAGCAGCTTAATGGGGCGAATTACGCAGTATTTT,CASSLMGRITQYF
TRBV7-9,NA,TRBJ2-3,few,TGTGCCAGCAGCTTAGGGTCGGGGCTAGCCTTCACAGATACGCAGTATTTT,CASSLGSGLAFTDTQYF
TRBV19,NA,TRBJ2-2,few,TGTGCCAGTAGTATGGGTGTGAGCACCGGGGAGCTGTTTTTT,CASSMGVSTGELFF
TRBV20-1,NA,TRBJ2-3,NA,TGCAGTGCTAGAGATCTACTTAGCTTGGCAGATACGCAGTATTTT,CSARDLLSLADTQYF
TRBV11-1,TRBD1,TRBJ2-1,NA,TGTGCCAGCAGCTCAGGGGGCCGCTACAATGAGCAGTTCTTC,CASSSGGRYNEQFF
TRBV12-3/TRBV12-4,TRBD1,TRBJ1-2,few,TGTGCCAGCGGAAAGACAGGGGTTGGCTACACCTTC,CASGKTGVGYTF
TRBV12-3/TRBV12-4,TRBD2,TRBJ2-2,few,TGTGCCAGCATCGGGACTAGCGGGACCGGGGAGCTGTTTTTT,CASIGTSGTGELFF
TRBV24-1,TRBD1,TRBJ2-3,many,TGTGCCACTCAACGGGACAGAAGCACAGATACGCAGTATTTT,CATQRDRSTDTQYF
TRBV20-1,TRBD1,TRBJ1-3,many,TGCAGTGCTAGGGAGTCGGGACAGGGCATCTTTGGCTCTGGAAACACCATATATTTT,CSARESGQGIFGSGNTIYF